These 28 T cell receptor beta chains share one sample of origin, sequenced in a study of shared clonotypes between healthy human individuals. Produced via immunoSEQ multiplex PCR; TCRdb's table is partial and in-frame only. The profile shows 2,100,000 or so clones, 95% of them singletons. Sequenced: naive CD4+ T cells sorted from blood. Described subset: CD45RA+ positively selected. The source is a man aged 18 to 29 in good health.

The chain has TRBV21-1 and TRBJ2-4; the tabulated D call, TRBD2, remains unverified against the DNA. TRBV21-1 is listed as a pseudogene. The CDR3 totals 16 residues. The CDR3 loop is CASSKGGVLAKNIQYF. The CDR3 nucleotides are TGTGCCAGCAGCAAAGGCGGAGTTTTAGCCAAAAACATTCAGTACTTC.

The rearrangement joins TRBV5-6 to TRBJ1-5; D remains unclear. The CDR3 consists of 13 residues. From germline, CDR1 is SGHDT and CDR2 YYEEEE. Deletions cut 4 bases from V and 0 bases from J, with 5 bases between. Here the CDR3 DNA reads TGTGCCAGCAGCAGCTATAGCAATCAGCCCCAGCATTTT. It encodes CASSSYSNQPQHF.

The V gene is TRBV21-1, the J gene TRBJ2-7; the listed D gene, TRBD1, was not tested against the DNA. TRBV21-1 counts as a pseudogene. The CDR3 totals 14 residues. Written as DNA, the CDR3 is TGTGCCAGCAGCAAGCGACAGGGGTCCCACGAGCAGTACTTC. This encodes CASSKRQGSHEQYF.

The gene calls are TRBV19 and TRBJ1-1, with 11 bases identical to TRBD1. J lost 7 bases, V lost 11 bases, and 9 bases had no gene match. The germline V gene encodes CDR1 LNHDA and CDR2 SQIVND (reference sequence). The CDR3 runs 13 residues. The CDR3 reads CACTDRGLFEAFF. The DNA for the CDR3 is TGTGCCTGTACGGACAGGGGGCTTTTTGAAGCTTTCTTT.

To note about this clone: This sample includes further DNA sequences coding for the same CDR3. The V call is TRBV2, the J call TRBJ2-5, with 8 bases aligning to TRBD1. Germline trimming cut 5 bases from V and 1 base from J; bases unmatched to any gene: 3. Germline CDR1 and CDR2: SNHLY and FYNNEI. CDR3 size: 14 residues. CDR3 DNA sequence: TGTGCCAGCAGTTTACAGGGGGTCCAAGAGACCCAGTACTTC. Its protein is CASSLQGVQETQYF.

The chain has TRBV5-1 and TRBJ2-1; D tentatively fits TRBD1 or TRBD2 (5 bases each). Germline CDR1 and CDR2: SGHRS and YFSETQ. This CDR3 has 15 residues. Trimming removed 3 bases from V and 5 bases from J, with 15 bases in between. CDR3 sequence (DNA): TGCGCCAGCAGCTCCGGGACCAAAGGGAACAATGAGCAGTTCTTC. This translates into CASSSGTKGNNEQFF.

The J gene is TRBJ2-2, the V gene TRBV9, with D tentatively TRBD1 (5 bases). CDR1 is SGDLS and CDR2 is YYNGEE in the germline V gene. V gave up 0 bases and J gave up 8 bases, with 11 bases separating them. The CDR3 contains 14 residues. DNA for the CDR3: TGTGCCAGCAGCGTAGGCGACAGTAGAGGGGAGCTGTTTTTT. It codes for CASSVGDSRGELFF.

The rearrangement uses TRBV7-8 and TRBJ2-1, with 9 bases fitting TRBD1. The CDR3 runs 13 residues. Germline CDR1 and CDR2: SGHVS and FQNEAQ. V was clipped by 4 bases and J by 8 bases; unmatched bases: 3. As DNA, the CDR3 is TGTGCCAGCAGCTCGGGACAGGGCTATGAGCAGTTCTTC. Translated, it gives CASSSGQGYEQFF.

The chain recombines TRBV12-5 with TRBJ2-1, with TRBD2 matching 8 bases. The CDR3 length is 16 residues. Germline trimming cut 0 bases from V and 6 bases from J; bases unmatched to any gene: 7. Germline V gene lookup returns CDR1 LGHNT and CDR2 FRNRAP. The CDR3: CASGLVLGLEGNEQFF. The CDR3 DNA is TGTGCTAGTGGTTTGGTATTGGGACTAGAGGGCAATGAGCAGTTCTTC.

The V gene is TRBV7-9, the J gene TRBJ2-7; D not certain. Trimming shortened V by 2 bases and J by 5 bases, and 7 bases separated the two germline ends. Germline V gene data show CDR1 as SEHNR and CDR2 as FQNEAQ (reference sequence). The CDR3 is 12 amino acids. The CDR3 region is CASSLPGHEQYF. The CDR3, as DNA: TGTGCCAGCAGCTTACCGGGCCACGAGCAGTACTTC.

The V gene is TRBV29-1, the J gene TRBJ1-1; D possibly corresponds to TRBD1 (5 bases). Between the trimmed V and J ends, which lost 8 bases and 4 bases, there was a span of 14 bases. The CDR3 extends over 12 amino acids. Germline V gene data show CDR1 as SQVTM and CDR2 as ANQGSEA. CDR3 nucleotide sequence: TGCAGCCTCCGGGACGGAGGCACTGAAGCTTTCTTT. Its protein is CSLRDGGTEAFF.

The V call is TRBV11-3, the J call TRBJ2-1; D is unclear. CDR1 and CDR2 (germline): SGHNT, YENEEA. There are 15 residues in the CDR3. With 0 bases removed from V and 0 bases from J, the gap between germline ends came to 6 bases. The CDR3 region is CASSLDSLSYNEQFF. The CDR3 nucleotides are TGTGCCAGCAGCTTAGACAGTCTCTCCTACAATGAGCAGTTCTTC.

V and J are TRBV19 and TRBJ2-6; the D gene is possibly TRBD1 (6 bases). Germline CDR1 reads LNHDA; CDR2 reads SQIVND (reference sequence). The CDR3 runs to 15 residues. V was pared by 5 bases and J by 2 bases, with 10 bases between. This CDR3 reads CASSPGEAGANVLTF. CDR3 nucleotide sequence: TGTGCCAGTAGTCCAGGGGAAGCTGGGGCCAACGTCCTGACTTTC.

This rearrangement joins TRBV6-5 to TRBJ1-4; D gene unclear. This CDR3 comprises 14 residues. V lost 8 bases to trimming and J lost 4 bases, with 14 bases between them. Per the germline V gene, CDR1 is MNHEY and CDR2 is SVGAGI. The CDR3 DNA follows: TGTGCCAGCTTTCGCGGACGGATTAATGAAAAACTGTTTTTT. Translated, it gives CASFRGRINEKLFF.

The genes are TRBV7-8 and TRBJ2-1; D is perhaps TRBD2 (6 bases). Per the germline V gene, CDR1 is SGHVS and CDR2 is FQNEAQ. The length of the CDR3 is 14 residues. V lost 3 bases to trimming and J lost 2 bases, with 8 bases between them. CDR3 loop: CASSLGEAYNEQFF. In DNA form, the CDR3 reads TGTGCCAGCAGCTTGGGGGAGGCCTACAATGAGCAGTTCTTC.

The chain joins TRBV6-1 to TRBJ2-3; D unresolved. V shed 4 bases and J shed 9 bases, with 8 bases lying between them. This CDR3 spans 11 amino acids. Germline V gene lookup returns CDR1 MNHNS and CDR2 SASEGT. CDR3 DNA: TGTGCCAGCAGTGGTCTAGGGACGCAGTATTTT. This gives the protein CASSGLGTQYF.

This chain links TRBV6-1 with TRBJ2-7, with 8 bases aligning to TRBD1. The CDR3 sequence is 13 residues long. Germline V gives CDR1 MNHNS, CDR2 SASEGT. V lost 7 bases and J lost 4; bases outside the gene matches: 6. CDR3 DNA sequence: TGTGCCAGCATAGGCAGGGGGCTGTACGAGCAGTACTTC. Its protein product is CASIGRGLYEQYF.

The J gene is TRBJ1-2, the V gene TRBV7-9, with a weak D call TRBD1 (5 bases). Germline CDR1 is SEHNR and CDR2 is FQNEAQ (reference sequence). With 5 bases removed from V and 4 bases from J, the gap between germline ends came to 17 bases. This CDR3 spans 15 amino acids. The DNA of the CDR3 is TGTGCCAGCAGCCCGAGTGGGGTGGGACCCTATGGCTACACCTTC. It codes for CASSPSGVGPYGYTF.

This clone was observed a single time. The chain is built from TRBV11-2 and TRBJ2-1; 8 bases are a match to TRBD2. The germline gives CDR1 SGHAT, CDR2 FQNNGV. This CDR3 spans 14 amino acids. Trimming took 5 bases from V and 9 from J; bases not matched to a gene: 9. The CDR3 here is CASSPTPAGVEQFF. The CDR3 bases are TGTGCCAGCAGCCCGACCCCAGCGGGAGTTGAGCAGTTCTTC.

The rearrangement joins TRBV4-1 to TRBJ1-3, with a possible D match to TRBD1 (6 bases). Germline CDR1 reads MGHRA; CDR2 reads YSYEKL. The CDR3 loop spans 16 amino acids. V was clipped by 3 bases and J by 0 bases, with 12 bases between them. CDR3 residues: CASSHSGTISGNTIYF. The CDR3 region has the DNA TGCGCCAGCAGCCACAGCGGGACAATCTCTGGAAACACCATATATTTT.

This chain joins TRBV10-3 and TRBJ2-2; 8 bases fit TRBD2. CDR3 length: 13 amino acids. Germline V gene lookup returns CDR1 ENHRY and CDR2 SYGVKD. Trimming cost V 6 bases and J 6 bases; bases outside gene matches: 3. CDR3 loop: CAISNSGAGELFF. The CDR3, as DNA: TGTGCCATCAGCAATAGCGGGGCCGGGGAGCTGTTTTTT.

This chain uses TRBV30 with TRBJ2-5, with a possible D match to TRBD2 (7 bases). V gave up 8 bases and J gave up 5 bases, with 18 bases separating them. Germline CDR1 is GTSNPN and CDR2 is SVGIG (reference sequence). This CDR3 comprises 13 residues. CDR3 sequence reads: CAGTRGARETQYF. CDR3 nucleotide sequence: TGTGCCGGTACCCGGGGGGCACGGGAGACCCAGTACTTC.

V is TRBV25-1 and J is TRBJ2-7; D not certain. The CDR3 covers 11 residues. Germline V gene data show CDR1 as MGHDK and CDR2 as SYGVNS. The V gene lost 4 bases and the J gene lost 7 bases, with 8 bases spanning the gap. The CDR3 bases are TGTGCCAGCAGTGGGACGCGAGAGCAGTACTTC. It translates to CASSGTREQYF.

With respect to this clone: Distinct nucleotide sequences in the sample also encode this CDR3. The CDR3 sequence is CASSPPGQGPYEQYF. CDR3 sequence (DNA): TGTGCCAGCTCACCTCCGGGACAGGGCCCCTACGAGCAGTACTTC. The chain recombines TRBV18 with TRBJ2-7; 9 nucleotides align to TRBD1. The J segment lost 2 bases and the V segment lost 3 bases, leaving 5 bases of the junction unmatched. CDR1 is KGHSH, CDR2 LQKENI, per germline. The CDR3 is 15 residues long.

This sequence joins TRBV11-2 and TRBJ2-1; D is uncertain. Trimming removed 0 bases from V and 6 bases from J, with 6 bases in between. This CDR3 comprises 13 residues. Germline assignment: CDR1 SGHAT and CDR2 FQNNGV. This CDR3 is CASSLDGPNEQFF. The CDR3 coding sequence is TGTGCCAGCAGCTTAGACGGCCCCAATGAGCAGTTCTTC.

This chain joins TRBV4-3 and TRBJ2-1, with D maybe TRBD1 (6 bases). Germline values: CDR1 LGHNA, CDR2 YSLEER. This CDR3 contains 15 residues. V lost 0 bases, J lost 0 bases, and 6 bases lay in between. CDR3 in amino acids: CASSQEDSSYNEQFF. The CDR3 coding sequence is TGCGCCAGCAGCCAAGAGGACAGCTCCTACAATGAGCAGTTCTTC.

This sequence joins TRBV6-1 and TRBJ1-3; TRBD1 might be the D (6 bases). Germline V gene sequence: CDR1 MNHNS, CDR2 SASEGT. V was cut by 2 bases and J by 2 bases, with 7 bases left in between. The CDR3 is 14 amino acids. CDR3 nucleotides: TGTGCCAGCAGTGAATCAGGGGCTGGAAACACCATATATTTT. Protein: CASSESGAGNTIYF.

The sample holds one count of this clone. A read error may account for a junction end that differs from germline. The CDR3 loop reads CASSTDRGRVSLF. In DNA form, the CDR3 reads TGTGCCAGCAGCACTGACAGGGGGCGCGTATCTCTTTTT. The chain recombines TRBV5-6 with TRBJ1-4, with 10 bases identical to TRBD1. There are 13 residues in the CDR3. Germline CDR1 is SGHDT and CDR2 is YYEEEE.